This is a list of T cell receptor beta chains from one sample in a study of blood T cell repertoires in COVID-19. Some clones are missing from TCRdb's copy, which holds only in-frame ones; the method was immunoSEQ multiplex PCR. This repertoire shows 250,000 to 350,000 clones, 86% found once; its top ten account for around 3%. The sample comprised peripheral blood. These receptor sequences come from a woman aged 25-40 years with active or convalescent COVID-19. The CDR3 runs from the conserved cysteine through the conserved F or W. The D gene is left open where the match is weak. Clone size, where shown, is once, few, many, or a class for clones that have expanded.

v_gene,j_gene,d_gene,abundance,CDR3aa,CDR3nt
TRBV4-1,TRBJ1-2,TRBD1,NA,CASSQTGFHYGYTF,TGCGCCAGCAGCCAGACAGGGTTTCACTATGGCTACACCTTC
TRBV3-1/TRBV3-2,TRBJ2-3,TRBD1,NA,CASSQDWGQSTDTQYF,TGTGCCAGCAGCCAAGATTGGGGACAGAGCACAGATACGCAGTATTTT
TRBV9,TRBJ2-3,NA,NA,CASSARTGTDTQYF,TGTGCCAGCAGCGCAAGGACAGGCACAGATACGCAGTATTTT
TRBV30,TRBJ1-1,NA,NA,CAWRARNLEATEAFF,TGTGCCTGGCGCGCACGGAACCTGGAAGCGACTGAAGCTTTCTTT
TRBV2,TRBJ1-2,TRBD1,NA,CASSFQGASYGYTF,TGTGCCAGCAGTTTCCAGGGGGCGAGCTATGGCTACACCTTC
TRBV12-3/TRBV12-4,TRBJ2-7,TRBD1,NA,CASSPTGAYEQYF,TGTGCCAGCAGCCCGACAGGGGCCTACGAGCAGTACTTC
TRBV11-1,TRBJ2-2,TRBD1,NA,CASTVDRGVTGELFF,TGTGCCAGCACCGTGGACAGGGGCGTCACCGGGGAGCTGTTTTTT
TRBV20-1,TRBJ1-2,TRBD1,NA,CSARGDRGYTF,TGCAGTGCTAGGGGGGACAGGGGCTACACCTTC
TRBV28,TRBJ2-7,NA,NA,CASSLGDRSYEQYF,TGTGCCAGCAGTTTAGGTGACAGGTCCTACGAGCAGTACTTC
TRBV12-3/TRBV12-4,TRBJ1-2,NA,NA,CASSFGLGYTF,TGTGCCAGCAGCTTCGGGTTGGGCTACACCTTC
TRBV9,TRBJ1-2,TRBD1,NA,CASSGQGMAF,TGTGCCAGCAGCGGACAGGGGATGGCCTTC
TRBV5-4,TRBJ2-2,TRBD1,once,CASSTGQANTGELFF,TGTGCCAGCAGTACGGGACAGGCGAACACCGGGGAGCTGTTTTTT
TRBV18,TRBJ2-7,TRBD1,NA,CASSPTGMYEQYF,TGTGCCAGCTCACCGACAGGGATGTACGAGCAGTACTTC
TRBV5-6,TRBJ1-6,NA,NA,CASSLFLTGAYNSPLHF,TGTGCCAGCAGCTTATTCCTCACAGGTGCCTATAATTCACCCCTCCACTTT
TRBV24-1,TRBJ2-7,NA,NA,CATSAVSGTGDYEQYF,TGTGCCACCAGTGCCGTCTCCGGGACTGGAGACTACGAGCAGTACTTC
TRBV5-8,TRBJ1-1,NA,NA,CASSLEQGWALNTEAFF,TGTGCCAGCAGCTTGGAACAGGGATGGGCTTTGAACACTGAAGCTTTCTTT
TRBV28,TRBJ1-2,NA,NA,CASSLVGANYGYTF,TGTGCCAGCAGTTTGGTCGGGGCTAACTATGGCTACACCTTC
TRBV9,TRBJ1-1,NA,NA,CASSLLVQSTEAFF,TGTGCCAGCAGTCTCCTGGTGCAGTCGACTGAAGCTTTCTTT
TRBV19,TRBJ1-3,NA,NA,CASSEQVTHSGNTIYF,TGTGCCAGTAGTGAACAGGTTACTCACTCTGGAAACACCATATATTTT
TRBV29-1,TRBJ2-3,TRBD1,once,CSVEEGADRGPDTQYF,TGCAGCGTTGAAGAAGGCGCGGACAGGGGGCCGGATACGCAGTATTTT
TRBV7-9,TRBJ1-2,NA,NA,CASSPSRGTPPYGYTF,TGTGCCAGCAGCCCTAGCCGGGGGACTCCCCCCTATGGCTACACCTTC
TRBV6-1,TRBJ2-3,NA,NA,CASSENPASADTQYF,TGTGCCAGCAGTGAAAATCCCGCTAGCGCAGATACGCAGTATTTT
TRBV28,TRBJ1-5,TRBD1,NA,CASTIPGQGARGNQPQHF,TGTGCCAGCACCATCCCAGGACAGGGGGCTAGGGGCAATCAGCCCCAGCATTTT
TRBV28,TRBJ1-3,TRBD1,NA,CASSPYLGQSSPGNTIYF,TGTGCCAGCAGCCCGTATTTGGGACAGAGTTCACCTGGAAACACCATATATTTT
TRBV7-9,TRBJ2-3,TRBD2,once,CASSPQGLAGVKDTQYF,TGTGCCAGCAGCCCCCAGGGACTAGCGGGGGTTAAGGATACGCAGTATTTT
TRBV7-8,TRBJ2-4,TRBD2,NA,CASRPTAGTSGGAGNIQYF,TGTGCCAGCAGGCCTACGGCAGGGACTAGCGGGGGGGCAGGGAACATTCAGTACTTC
TRBV30,TRBJ2-2,NA,NA,CAWSQVTGELFF,TGTGCCTGGAGCCAGGTTACCGGGGAGCTGTTTTTT
TRBV19,TRBJ2-3,TRBD2,NA,CASSMAGGRGTDTQYF,TGTGCCAGTAGTATGGCGGGGGGGAGGGGCACAGATACGCAGTATTTT